The clone carrying this T cell receptor beta chain showed up just a few times. Its target is unknown. This entry belongs to a study of T cells and Merkel cell carcinoma outcomes. Sequencing used immunoSEQ multiplex PCR; TCRdb keeps in-frame clones, though not all of them. The table lists about 6,000 clones, about 69% of them singletons, with roughly an eighth in the top ten. This CDR3 has 15 amino acids. The germline V gene has CDR1 SNHLY and CDR2 FYNNEI. With V trimmed by 4 bases and J by 4 bases, 5 bases remained unmatched. Study outcomes and limitations: Repertoire plus T-cell density reportedly predicted Merkel cell carcinoma outcomes.

The material sequenced was tumor tissue from Merkel cell carcinoma. The sequence came from a human donor with Merkel cell carcinoma. Some clones in this sample may be carry-over from other donors' samples. V and J are TRBV2 and TRBJ1-3, with 9 bases matching TRBD1. CDR3 region: CASSAGTGLGNTIYF. In DNA form, the CDR3 reads TGTGCCAGCAGTGCCGGGACAGGGCTAGGAAACACCATATATTTT.